One sample yielded the 9 T cell receptor beta chains listed below, sequenced in a study of blood T cell repertoires in COVID-19. The data were produced by immunoSEQ multiplex PCR, yet TCRdb's version contains in-frame clones alone and is incomplete. This table has about 470,000 clones, around 90% appearing once. Sequences were obtained from PBMCs or T cells enriched from blood (not recorded which). Receptors were obtained from a woman aged 18-29 years who had recovered from COVID-19.

The chain combines TRBV6-1 with TRBJ1-1; 8 bases fit TRBD1. Germline V gene sequence: CDR1 MNHNS, CDR2 SASEGT. Germline trimming cut 4 bases from V and 1 base from J; bases unmatched to any gene: 11. This CDR3 comprises 17 residues. The CDR3 coding sequence is TGTGCCAGCAGTGTTAGACAGGGGCTGATCACGAACACTGAAGCTTTCTTT. Translation: CASSVRQGLITNTEAFF.

CDR3 nucleotides: TGTGCCAGCAGCTTGTCACAGGCCCAAGAGACCCAGTACTTC. Amino acids: CASSLSQAQETQYF. J is TRBJ2-5 and V is TRBV5-4; a possible D gene is TRBD1 (5 bases). CDR1 is SGHNT and CDR2 is YYREEE in the germline V gene (reference sequence). Trimming removed 1 base at V and 1 base at J, with 8 bases between. The CDR3 contains 14 residues.

The chain is built from TRBV18 and TRBJ2-6; TRBD1 might be the D (6 bases). The V and J ends lost 3 bases and 0 bases respectively, with 21 bases between them. CDR3 size: 20 residues. Germline lookup yields CDR1 KGHSH and CDR2 LQKENI. This chain's CDR3 is CASSPVRKTGTASGANVLTF. In DNA, the CDR3 is TGTGCCAGCTCACCGGTTAGAAAGACAGGAACTGCCTCTGGGGCCAACGTCCTGACTTTC.

The chain couples TRBV18 to TRBJ1-1; D may be TRBD1 (5 bases). The CDR3 contains 15 residues. V was clipped by 2 bases and J by 5 bases, with 15 bases between them. Germline V gene sequence: CDR1 KGHSH, CDR2 LQKENI. The CDR3 DNA is TGTGCCAGCTCACCAGAGACGGGAGGGGAGACTGAAGCTTTCTTT. Protein sequence: CASSPETGGETEAFF.

This clone was detected a few times. CDR3 bases: TGTGCCAGCAGTTCCGGAGAGGACAGGCACACCGGGGAGCTGTTTTTT. This translates into CASSSGEDRHTGELFF. The chain uses TRBV6-5 and TRBJ2-2; 7 nucleotides match TRBD1. Germline V gene lookup returns CDR1 MNHEY and CDR2 SVGAGI. CDR3 length equals 16 residues. V lost 4 bases to trimming and J lost 3 bases; unmatched junction nucleotides: 8.

This chain joins TRBV5-1 and TRBJ2-7; 9 nucleotides line up with TRBD1. Germline loops: CDR1 SGHRS, CDR2 YFSETQ. Trimming took 0 bases from V and 5 from J; bases not matched to a gene: 12. CDR3 length: 17 amino acids. CDR3 sequence: CASSLESPGQGLDEQYF. CDR3 nucleotide sequence: TGCGCCAGCAGCTTGGAGAGCCCGGGACAGGGTTTGGACGAGCAGTACTTC.

V usage is TRBV4-1 and J usage is TRBJ1-1; no clear D. CDR3 length equals 14 residues. Trimming removed 0 bases at V and 1 base at J, with 6 bases between. CDR1 is MGHRA and CDR2 is YSYEKL in the germline V gene. The DNA of the CDR3 is TGCGCCAGCAGCCAAGATACGGGGAACACTGAAGCTTTCTTT. Amino acid sequence: CASSQDTGNTEAFF.

This chain joins TRBV21-1 and TRBJ2-1; whether TRBD2, the table's D call, matches the DNA was not checked. TRBV21-1 has pseudogene status. The CDR3 loop spans 16 amino acids. The CDR3 here is CASTTVHAGTDNEQFF. CDR3 nucleotide sequence: TGTGCCAGTACCACGGTCCATGCGGGTACCGACAATGAGCAGTTCTTC.

The chain couples TRBV5-1 to TRBJ2-2; D uncertain. The germline V and J ends were trimmed by 1 base and 4 bases, with 8 bases remaining between them. The CDR3 sequence is 14 residues long. Germline V gives CDR1 SGHRS, CDR2 YFSETQ. The CDR3 is CASSLPTFTGELFF. In DNA, the CDR3 is TGCGCCAGCAGCTTGCCGACTTTCACCGGGGAGCTGTTTTTT. Full variable domain (rest looked up from reference TRBV5-1 and TRBJ2-2): KAGVTQTPRYLIKTRGQQVTLSCSPISGHRSVSWYQQTPGQGLQFLFEYFSETQRNKGNFPGRFSGRQFSNSRSEMNVSTLELGDSALYLCASSLPTFTGELFFGEGSRLTVL.